This TCR beta chain was obtained from a study of cytomegalovirus exposure and HLA in healthy donors. Primers: 60 Vbeta forward and 13 Jbeta reverse. TCRdb's copy holds only in-frame clones and misses some; the assay was immunoSEQ multiplex PCR. This table holds around 150,000 clones, around 69% found once. Trimming took 0 bases from V and 3 from J, leaving 9 bases between them. CDR1 and CDR2 (germline): MGHRA, YSYEKL. The CDR3 has 15 amino acids. This sequence was found in a man in his sixties in good health and CMV-seronegative. The sample consisted of PBMCs. The chain has TRBV4-1 and TRBJ2-1, with D possibly matching TRBD2 (5 bases). CDR3 loop: CASSQESSGYNEQFF. Here the CDR3 DNA reads TGCGCCAGCAGCCAAGAATCCAGCGGCTACAATGAGCAGTTCTTC.